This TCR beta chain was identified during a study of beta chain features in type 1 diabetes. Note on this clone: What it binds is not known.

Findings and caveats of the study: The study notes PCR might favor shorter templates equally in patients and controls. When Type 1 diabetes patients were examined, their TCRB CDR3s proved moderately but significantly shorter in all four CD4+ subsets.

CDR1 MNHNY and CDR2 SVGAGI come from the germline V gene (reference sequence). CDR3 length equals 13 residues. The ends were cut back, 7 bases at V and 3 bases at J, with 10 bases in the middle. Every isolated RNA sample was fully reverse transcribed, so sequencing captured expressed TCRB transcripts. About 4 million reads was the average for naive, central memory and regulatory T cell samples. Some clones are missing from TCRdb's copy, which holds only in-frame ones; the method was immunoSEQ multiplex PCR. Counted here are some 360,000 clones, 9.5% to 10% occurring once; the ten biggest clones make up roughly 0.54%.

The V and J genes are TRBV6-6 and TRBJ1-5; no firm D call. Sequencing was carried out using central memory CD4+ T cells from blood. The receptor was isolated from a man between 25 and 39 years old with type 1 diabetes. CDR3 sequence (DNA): TGTGCCAGCACCTCGGACCCCAATCAGCCCCAGCATTTT. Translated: CASTSDPNQPQHF.